This T cell receptor beta chain stems from a study of cytomegalovirus exposure and HLA in healthy donors. Germline lookup yields CDR1 SGHDT and CDR2 YYEEEE. The CDR3 runs 16 residues. J gave up 3 bases and V 0 bases, and 5 bases lay outside the gene matches. Primers: 60 Vbeta forward and 13 Jbeta reverse. The assay was immunoSEQ multiplex PCR, and TCRdb's table has in-frame clones only and misses some. Of about 140,000 clones in the sample, roughly 77% are singletons; the top ten hold 3.1%. The source material was PBMCs. The chain links TRBV5-6 to TRBJ2-3; 9 nucleotides line up with TRBD2. This clonotype was sampled from a female donor in good health and CMV-seronegative. The CDR3 is CASSLAAGGQTDTQYF. The CDR3 DNA follows: TGTGCCAGCAGCTTGGCAGCGGGAGGACAAACAGATACGCAGTATTTT.